These 3 T cell receptor beta chains were sequenced from one sample in a study of cytomegalovirus exposure and HLA in healthy donors. PCR primers comprised 60 Vbeta and 13 Jbeta primers. TCRdb's copy holds only in-frame clones and misses some; the assay was immunoSEQ multiplex PCR. The sample holds over 90,000 clones, roughly four fifths seen once. Material: PBMCs. These receptors all come from a man aged 35-49 years in good health and CMV-seropositive.

The chain has TRBV30 and TRBJ1-4, with D perhaps TRBD1 (5 bases). CDR3 length equals 13 residues. Deletions cut 4 bases from V and 7 bases from J, with 13 bases between. From germline, CDR1 is GTSNPN and CDR2 SVGIG (reference sequence). CDR3 coding DNA: TGTGCCTGGAAGGCAGCGGGGGGTGAAAAACTGTTTTTT. This codes for CAWKAAGGEKLFF.

This rearrangement joins TRBV9 to TRBJ2-1, with 10 positions matching TRBD1. This CDR3 comprises 15 residues. J was trimmed by 3 bases and V by 3 bases; bases with no gene match: 3. CDR1 and CDR2 from the germline V gene are SGDLS and YYNGEE. The CDR3 DNA follows: TGTGCCAGCAGCGGACAGGGGGCTCACTACAATGAGCAGTTCTTC. This translates into CASSGQGAHYNEQFF.

The V call is TRBV2, the J call TRBJ1-2; D gene unclear. Germline-derived CDR1 and CDR2 are SNHLY and FYNNEI. Trimming removed 3 bases at V and 1 base at J, with 3 bases between. This CDR3 has 12 amino acids. The CDR3 DNA sequence: TGTGCCAGCAGTGATAGTAACTATGGCTACACCTTC. Its protein product is CASSDSNYGYTF.